This entry features one TCR beta chain sequence. The record originates from a study of T cells in Graves' hyperthyroidism and ophthalmopathy. RNA transcripts yielded amplified TCR beta CDR3 regions. RT-PCR in the first round (using the HTBI primer set) targeted the TCR CDR3. Each CDR3 protein is one row after TCRdb ran MiXCR on the multiplex PCR reads. The sample holds around 300,000 distinct CDR3 sequences, about an eighth seen once. Germline-derived CDR1 and CDR2 are SGHNT and YYREEE (reference sequence). The CDR3 length is 13 residues. V was pared by 4 bases and J by 1 base, with 8 bases between. Patients between 18 and 65 years old had hyperthyroidism, newly diagnosed and lasting under 2 months.

Sequencing used blood. The TCR comes from a woman between 40 and 55 years old with Graves' hyperthyroidism. The rearrangement joins TRBV5-4 to TRBJ1-1; no clear D. The CDR3 DNA follows: TGTGCCAGCAGCGCAAGTTGGAACACTGAAGCTTTCTTT. Protein sequence: CASSASWNTEAFF.